This TCR beta chain was identified in a study of blood T cell repertoires in COVID-19. Study summary: From T cells, B-cell-depleted T cells, or PBMCs came the material, which was cDNA or gDNA.

A single count supports this clone. This CDR3 region has 17 residues. Study processing details: Reference gene primer amplification gave estimated nucleated cell counts. Libraries were prepared by immunoSEQ multiplex PCR; TCRdb keeps only in-frame clonotypes and omits some of them. V, J and clone size reflect that table, while D and trimming were determined from the DNA. The sample includes over 130,000 clones, approximately 84% of them seen just once. The TCR sequence derives from a human donor in a cohort sampled during active COVID-19. V gene TRBV21-1 combines with J gene TRBJ2-7; TRBD1 is the table's D call, not checked against the DNA. TRBV21-1 has pseudogene status. The sample was peripheral blood. The CDR3 region is CASSAQPPGQKKYEQYF. As DNA, the CDR3 is TGTGCCAGCAGCGCCCAACCTCCGGGACAGAAAAAATACGAGCAGTACTTC.